This TCR beta chain was recorded in a study of blood T cell repertoires in COVID-19. As for the study in general: COVID-19 samples collected from the United States, Italy and Spain covered acute and convalescent phases. Nucleic acid was either cDNA or gDNA, and it came from T cells, B-cell-depleted T cells, or PBMCs.

The assay was immunoSEQ multiplex PCR, and TCRdb's table has in-frame clones only and misses some. The sample yields roughly 55,000 clones, around 85% seen once. CDR1 is SQVTM, CDR2 ANQGSEA, per germline. The V segment lost 3 bases and the J segment 1 base; nucleotides outside the gene matches: 15. The CDR3 covers 19 residues. This receptor was identified in a human donor in a cohort sampled during active COVID-19. Sequencing was done on a sample of peripheral blood. The V call is TRBV29-1, the J call TRBJ2-6; 7 bases map to TRBD1. The CDR3 region is CSVDPPPGTAQSGANVLTF. The CDR3 bases are TGCAGCGTTGACCCGCCCCCGGGGACAGCCCAATCTGGGGCCAACGTCCTGACTTTC.